This T cell receptor beta chain was recovered during a study of T-cell reconstitution after alpha-beta-depleted transplantation in children. The TCRbeta library incorporated unique molecular identifiers. TCRdb called the PCR reads again in MiXCR, with one record for every CDR3 protein. This sample has 780,000 or so distinct CDR3 sequences; roughly 16% occur once, and the top ten carry approximately 4.5%. General observations from the study: Fresh T-cell production supplied most of the T-cell counts and diversity seen one year after transplant.

This clonotype was seen more than once but under ten times. Its antigen is undetermined. Trimming left V 4 bases short and J 4 bases short, with 14 bases between. There are 15 residues in the CDR3. Per germline, CDR1 LGHNA and CDR2 YNFKEQ. The rearrangement links TRBV4-2 to TRBJ2-1; tentatively, D is TRBD2 (6 bases). The receptor's source is a male patient aged 10 to 17 who had a stem cell transplant for acute lymphoblastic leukemia, so the T cells may come from the graft donor. Sequenced material: PBMCs, mostly from graft donor cells, taken 360 days after TCRalphabeta/CD19-depleted stem cell transplant. For the CDR3, the DNA is TGTGCCAGCAGCCCGTCTGGAGGGATTTACAATGAGCAGTTCTTC. This sequence encodes CASSPSGGIYNEQFF.